Below are 4 T cell receptor beta chains sequenced from a single sample in a study of a mutant IDH1 vaccine in newly diagnosed glioma. Profiling relied on immunoSEQ multiplex PCR, and the TCRdb table lists in-frame clones only, not all of them. The table lists some 60,000 clones, 80% to 95% of them singletons. Stated time point: baseline, week 1 (first vaccination visit). The treatment: pre-vaccination baseline after standard-of-care therapy. The material sequenced was PBMCs, taken from a glioma patient treated with radiotherapy, temozolomide or both. All receptors come from a middle-aged man with glioma.

V usage is TRBV6-5 and J usage is TRBJ1-2; unclear D gene. Germline CDR1 MNHEY, CDR2 SVGAGI. The length of the CDR3 is 15 residues. The V end was cut by 4 bases, the J end by 0 bases, with 12 bases between. The CDR3 here is CASSSRPDANYGYTF. CDR3 coding DNA: TGTGCCAGCAGTTCGAGGCCGGATGCTAACTATGGCTACACCTTC.

The chain couples TRBV6-1 to TRBJ1-2; no definite D call. This CDR3 is built from 14 residues. Per germline, CDR1 MNHNS and CDR2 SASEGT. V lost 0 bases and J 4 bases, leaving 9 bases between the germline ends. CDR3 residues: CASSEAGPVYGYTF. The CDR3 bases are TGTGCCAGCAGTGAAGCGGGTCCCGTCTATGGCTACACCTTC.

V is TRBV4-1 and J is TRBJ2-5, with TRBD1 matching over 8 bases. V shed 0 bases and J 5 bases; nucleotides not matched to a gene: 11. Per germline, CDR1 MGHRA and CDR2 YSYEKL. The CDR3 runs 17 residues. CDR3 amino acids: CASSQDVGQAYRETQYF. DNA of the CDR3: TGCGCCAGCAGCCAAGATGTGGGACAGGCTTACCGGGAGACCCAGTACTTC.

The chain links TRBV18 to TRBJ2-3; D uncertain. The CDR3 is 16 amino acids. With 3 bases removed from V and 0 bases from J, the gap between germline ends came to 13 bases. Germline values: CDR1 KGHSH, CDR2 LQKENI. The CDR3 DNA reads TGTGCCAGCTCACCCCTAGGGCAGTCTAGCACAGATACGCAGTATTTT. Its translation: CASSPLGQSSTDTQYF.